The sequence of this T cell receptor beta chain was determined in a study of blood T cell repertoires in COVID-19. In the study overall: Spain, Italy and the United States supplied samples that represented acute and convalescent COVID-19. PBMCs, B-cell-depleted T cells, or T cells were the source of the cDNA or gDNA that made up the material.

Per germline, CDR1 LNHDA and CDR2 SQIVND (reference sequence). V lost 9 bases and J 2 bases, leaving 12 bases between the germline ends. The CDR3 is 13 amino acids. In the original workflow: Using reference gene primer amplification, nucleated cell counts were estimated. Data came from immunoSEQ multiplex PCR; TCRdb stores just in-frame clones and leaves some out. That table furnishes V, J and clone size, whereas the DNA furnished D and trimming. The sample shows more than 60,000 clones, roughly 80% of them seen only once. This sequence joins TRBV19 and TRBJ2-3, with D possibly TRBD1 on 5 matching bases. The sequence came from a human donor in a cohort sampled during active COVID-19. Sequencing used peripheral blood. CDR3 coding DNA: TGTGCCAGAGGACAAGAACTCACAGATACGCAGTATTTT. Residues: CARGQELTDTQYF.